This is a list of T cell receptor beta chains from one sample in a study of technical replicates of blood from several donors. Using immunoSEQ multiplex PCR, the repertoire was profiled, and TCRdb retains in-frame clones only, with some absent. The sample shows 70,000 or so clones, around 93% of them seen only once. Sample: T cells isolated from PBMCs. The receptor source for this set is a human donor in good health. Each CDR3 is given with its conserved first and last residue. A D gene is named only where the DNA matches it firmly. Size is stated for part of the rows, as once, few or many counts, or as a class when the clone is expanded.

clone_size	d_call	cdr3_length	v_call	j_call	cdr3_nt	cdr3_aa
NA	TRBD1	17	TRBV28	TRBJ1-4	TGTGCCAGCAGATCCTTATACAGGGGATCCCCTAATGAAAAACTGTTTTTT	CASRSLYRGSPNEKLFF
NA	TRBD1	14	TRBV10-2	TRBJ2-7	TGCGCCAGCGTGGGGACAGGGGACTCCTACGAGCAGTACTTC	CASVGTGDSYEQYF
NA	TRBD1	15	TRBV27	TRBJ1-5	TGTGCCAGCAGTTTATCTAGGACAGGGAGGCAGCCCCAGCATTTT	CASSLSRTGRQPQHF
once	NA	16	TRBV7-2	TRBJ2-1	TGTGCCAGCAGCTCGATACTAGTCCGCCCTTACAATGAGCAGTTCTTC	CASSSILVRPYNEQFF
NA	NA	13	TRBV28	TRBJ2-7	TGTGCCAGCACCCTAGCCGACTCCTACGAGCAGTACTTC	CASTLADSYEQYF
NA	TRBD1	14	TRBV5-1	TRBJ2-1	TGCGCCAGCAGCTTGCGCTGGACAGGGGACGAGCAGTTCTTC	CASSLRWTGDEQFF
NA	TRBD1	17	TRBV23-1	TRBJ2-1	TGCGCCAGCAGTCAATTTCGGGGGGACAGGGCGGACAATGAGCAGTTCTTC	CASSQFRGDRADNEQFF
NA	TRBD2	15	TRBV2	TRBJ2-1	TGTGCCAGCAGCCCCACTAGCGGGAGGGGTGAGGAGCAGTTCTTC	CASSPTSGRGEEQFF
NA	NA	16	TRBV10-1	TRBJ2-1	TGCGCCAGCAGTGAGTCGAGAGGACTGAGATACAATGAGCAGTTCTTC	CASSESRGLRYNEQFF
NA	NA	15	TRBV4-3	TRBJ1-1	TGCGCCAGCAGCCCTGTACAGGAAAACTTCTTTGAAGCTTTCTTT	CASSPVQENFFEAFF
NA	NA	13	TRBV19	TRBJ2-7	TGTGCCAGTAGTATTCTACCCTCCTACGAGCAGTACTTC	CASSILPSYEQYF
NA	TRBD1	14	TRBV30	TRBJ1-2	TGTGCCTGGACCCGGGACAGGGGAAGTTATGGCTACACCTTC	CAWTRDRGSYGYTF
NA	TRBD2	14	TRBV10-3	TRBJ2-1	TGTGCCATCACCGGGACTAGCGGGACGAATGAGCAGTTCTTC	CAITGTSGTNEQFF
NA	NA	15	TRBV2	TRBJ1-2	TGTGCCAGCAGTGAAGCTTTTAGGGGGAACTATGGCTACACCTTC	CASSEAFRGNYGYTF
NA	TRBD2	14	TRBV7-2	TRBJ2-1	TGTGCCAGCAGCTTAGGGGCGGGGGTAAATGAGCAGTTCTTC	CASSLGAGVNEQFF
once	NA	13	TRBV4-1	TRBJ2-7	TGCGCCAGCAGCCCGGGGAGGACCTACGAGCAGTACTTC	CASSPGRTYEQYF
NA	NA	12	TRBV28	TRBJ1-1	TGTGCCAGCAGCTACGTCCTTAGTGAAGCTTTCTTT	CASSYVLSEAFF
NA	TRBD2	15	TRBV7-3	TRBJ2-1	TGTGCCAGCAGCTTAATGCCTAGCGGGACTGGCGAGCAGTTCTTC	CASSLMPSGTGEQFF
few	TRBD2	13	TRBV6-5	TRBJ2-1	TGTGCCAGCGCACTAGCGGGGTACAATGAGCAGTTCTTC	CASALAGYNEQFF
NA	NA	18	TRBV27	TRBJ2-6	TGTGCCAGCAGTTTATATCGGACAATAAGCTCTGGGGCCAACGTCCTGACTTTC	CASSLYRTISSGANVLTF
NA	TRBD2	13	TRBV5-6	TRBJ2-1	TGTGCCAGCAGCTGGGAGCGGGAGGGAGAGAAGTTCTTC	CASSWEREGEKFF
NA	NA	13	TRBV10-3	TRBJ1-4	TGTGCCATCAGAGACAGGAATAATGAAAAACTGTTTTTT	CAIRDRNNEKLFF
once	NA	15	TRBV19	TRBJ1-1	TGTGCCAGTAGTATTGGGCCAGTACCGAACACTGAAGCTTTCTTT	CASSIGPVPNTEAFF
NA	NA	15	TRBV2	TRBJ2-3	TGTGCCAGCTCCCCTCTGTGGGGAGGCACAGATACGCAGTATTTT	CASSPLWGGTDTQYF
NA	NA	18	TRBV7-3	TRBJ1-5	TGTGCCAGCAGCTTTTCCCCCTACACCATCGAGGTATATCAGCCCCAGCATTTT	CASSFSPYTIEVYQPQHF
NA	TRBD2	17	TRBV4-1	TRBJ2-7	TGCGCCAGCAGCCAAGATTGGAGGCGGGAGAGAGCCTACGAGCAGTACTTC	CASSQDWRRERAYEQYF
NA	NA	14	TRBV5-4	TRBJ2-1	TGTGCCAGCAGCTTGGACCGGGAATACAATGAGCAGTTCTTC	CASSLDREYNEQFF
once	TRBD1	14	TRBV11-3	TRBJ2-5	TGTGCCAGCAGCTTGGGACAGGGAGGCGAGACCCAGTACTTC	CASSLGQGGETQYF
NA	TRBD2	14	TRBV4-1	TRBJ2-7	TGCGCCAGCAGCGCGGGACTACCAGCCTACGAGCAGTACTTC	CASSAGLPAYEQYF
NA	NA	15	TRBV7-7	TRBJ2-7	TGTGCCAGCAGCTCATCATTCGGGGATGGGGACGAGCAGTACTTC	CASSSSFGDGDEQYF
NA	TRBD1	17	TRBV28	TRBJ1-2	TGTGCCAGCAGTTTATACCTACTCCCGGACAGGGGGCAAGGCTACACCTTC	CASSLYLLPDRGQGYTF
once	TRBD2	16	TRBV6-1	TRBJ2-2	TGTGCCAGCAGTGAACCGGCTAGCGGGAGCTTCGGGGAGCTGTTTTTT	CASSEPASGSFGELFF
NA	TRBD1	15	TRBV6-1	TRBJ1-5	TGTGCCAGCAGTGAAGCGAACAGGGGATCTCAGCCCCAGCATTTT	CASSEANRGSQPQHF
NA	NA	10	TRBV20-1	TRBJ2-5	TGCAGTAGTGGGGCGGAGACCCAGTACTTC	CSSGAETQYF
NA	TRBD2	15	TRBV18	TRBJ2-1	TGTGCCAGCTCACCCTTAGCGGGCCCCAACAATGAGCAGTTCTTC	CASSPLAGPNNEQFF
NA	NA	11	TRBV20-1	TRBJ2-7	TGCAGTGCTAGAGATGTTCGGGAGCAGTACTTC	CSARDVREQYF
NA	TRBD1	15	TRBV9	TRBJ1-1	TGTGCCAGCAGCACACCAACAGACAGGGTCCCTGAAGCTTTCTTT	CASSTPTDRVPEAFF
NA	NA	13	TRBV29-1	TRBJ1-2	TGCAGCGTTGAAGGTATCGGGATATATGGCTACACCTTC	CSVEGIGIYGYTF
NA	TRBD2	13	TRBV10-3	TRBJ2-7	TGTGCCACCGGACTAGCGGGAGTCCACGAGCAGTACTTC	CATGLAGVHEQYF
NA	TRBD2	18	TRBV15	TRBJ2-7	TGTGCCACCAGCAGAGATCAGGGTCTTCTAGCGGGGGGCTACGAGCAGTACTTC	CATSRDQGLLAGGYEQYF
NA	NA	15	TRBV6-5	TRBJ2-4	TGTGCCAGCAGTTACTTGGGACTAGCCAAAAACATTCAGTACTTC	CASSYLGLAKNIQYF
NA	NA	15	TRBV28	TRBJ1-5	TGTGCCACCAGAGAAGAGGGCGGGGGGAATCAGCCCCAGCATTTT	CATREEGGGNQPQHF
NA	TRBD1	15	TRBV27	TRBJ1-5	TGTGCCAGCAGTTCCGGGACAGGGGGCTTCCTGTCCCAGCATTTT	CASSSGTGGFLSQHF
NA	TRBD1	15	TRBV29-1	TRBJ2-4	TGCAGCGTTCGTCAAGGGACAGGGAGGAAAGACATTCAGTACTTC	CSVRQGTGRKDIQYF
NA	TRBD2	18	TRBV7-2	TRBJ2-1	TGTGCCAGCAGCTTAGTACAAACACCGGGACTAGCTTACAATGAGCAGTTCTTC	CASSLVQTPGLAYNEQFF
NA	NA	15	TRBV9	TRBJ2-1	TGTGCCAGCAGCGTACGACAGTGGGGGGACAATGAGCAGTTCTTC	CASSVRQWGDNEQFF
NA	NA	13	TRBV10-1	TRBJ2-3	TGCGCCAGCAGTTTAGGGGGATTGGATACGCAGTATTTT	CASSLGGLDTQYF
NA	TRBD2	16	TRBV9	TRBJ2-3	TGTGCCAGCAGCGTGCTGACTAGCGGGAGTACAGATACGCAGTATTTT	CASSVLTSGSTDTQYF
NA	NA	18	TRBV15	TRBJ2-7	TGTGCCACCAGCAGAGAAATAGGAGCTCTCAGGGCTCACTACGAGCAGTACTTC	CATSREIGALRAHYEQYF
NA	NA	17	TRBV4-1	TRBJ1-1	TGCGCCAGCAGCCAAGACTTGGGGAGGGGCATGAACACTGAAGCTTTCTTT	CASSQDLGRGMNTEAFF
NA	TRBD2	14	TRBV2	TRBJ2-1	TGTGCCAGCAGCTCTCTAGCGGGGTACAATGAGCAGTTCTTC	CASSSLAGYNEQFF
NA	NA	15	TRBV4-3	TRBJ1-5	TGCGCCAGCAGCCAAGGGGCGGGGGACAATCAGCCCCAGCATTTT	CASSQGAGDNQPQHF